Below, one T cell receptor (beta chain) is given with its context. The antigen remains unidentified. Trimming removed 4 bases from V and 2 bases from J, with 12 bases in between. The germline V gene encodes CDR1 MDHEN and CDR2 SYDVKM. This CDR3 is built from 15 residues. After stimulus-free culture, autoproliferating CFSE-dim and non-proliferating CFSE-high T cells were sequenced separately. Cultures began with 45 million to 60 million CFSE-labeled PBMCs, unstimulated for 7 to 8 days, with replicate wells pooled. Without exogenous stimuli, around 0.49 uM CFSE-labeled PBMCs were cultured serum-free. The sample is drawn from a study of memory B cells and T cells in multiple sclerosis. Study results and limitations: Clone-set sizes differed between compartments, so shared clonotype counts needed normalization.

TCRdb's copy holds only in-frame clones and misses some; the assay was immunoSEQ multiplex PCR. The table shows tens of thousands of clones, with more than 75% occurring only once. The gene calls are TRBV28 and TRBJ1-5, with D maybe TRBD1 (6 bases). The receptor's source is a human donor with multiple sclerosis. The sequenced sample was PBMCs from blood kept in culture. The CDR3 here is CASSYRVFGNQPQHF. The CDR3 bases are TGTGCCAGCAGTTACAGGGTTTTCGGCAATCAGCCCCAGCATTTT.